This TCR beta chain is drawn from a study of blood T cell repertoires in COVID-19. The CDR3 runs 16 residues. Germline CDR1 reads SGDLS; CDR2 reads YYNGEE. The junction had 3 bases not matched to a gene; V was cut back by 0 bases and J by 1 base. Method: immunoSEQ multiplex PCR; TCRdb's copy keeps in-frame clones and lacks some. The sample shows 210,000 or so clones, about 84% of them seen only once. This clone has only one observation. This rearrangement joins TRBV9 to TRBJ1-3; 8 bases agree with TRBD1. Material: PBMCs or T cells enriched from blood (not recorded which). The origin of this receptor is a woman in her 40s with acute COVID-19. This chain's CDR3 is CASSVAGGISGNTIYF. CDR3 bases: TGTGCCAGCAGCGTAGCAGGGGGCATATCTGGAAACACCATATATTTT.